The 23 T cell receptor beta chains listed next were all sequenced from one sample in a study of OX40 agonist ivuxolimab in advanced cancers. The assay was immunoSEQ multiplex PCR, and TCRdb's table has in-frame clones only and misses some. This table has tens of thousands of clones, roughly nine tenths appearing once. Here the sequenced sample was CD4+ or CD8+ T cells sorted from blood, taken in a trial of the OX40 agonist ivuxolimab. The receptors stem from an adult with an advanced solid tumor such as melanoma, head and neck, liver or kidney cancer.

In its sample, this clone was seen once. V usage is TRBV6-1 and J usage is TRBJ1-2; tentatively, D is TRBD1 (6 bases). Per germline, CDR1 MNHNS and CDR2 SASEGT. The CDR3 is made up of 13 amino acids. V dropped 7 bases and J dropped 5 bases, with 14 bases sitting between them. CDR3 amino acids: CASNQGRVYGYTF. The CDR3 nucleotides read TGTGCCAGCAACCAGGGGAGAGTATATGGCTACACCTTC.

CDR3 sequence (DNA): TGTGCCAGTAGTATGTATAGCGGGAGCGGGGACACCGGGGAGCTGTTTTTT. This codes for CASSMYSGSGDTGELFF. The rearrangement uses TRBV19 and TRBJ2-2; 9 nucleotides align to TRBD2. Looked up from germline, CDR1 is LNHDA and CDR2 is SQIVND (reference sequence). Germline trimming cut 3 bases from V and 3 bases from J; bases unmatched to any gene: 8. The CDR3 runs to 17 residues. Full variable domain (rest looked up from reference TRBV19 and TRBJ2-2): DGGITQSPKYLFRKEGQNVTLSCEQNLNHDAMYWYRQDPGQGLRLIYYSQIVNDFQKGDIAEGYSVSREKKESFPLTVTSAQKNPTAFYLCASSMYSGSGDTGELFFGEGSRLTVL.

The CDR3 reads CATSLRTGHETQYF. In DNA, the CDR3 is TGTGCCACCAGCCTTCGGACAGGCCACGAGACCCAGTACTTC. J is TRBJ2-5 and V is TRBV15; 7 positions agree with TRBD1. Germline lookup yields CDR1 LNHNV and CDR2 YYDKDF (reference sequence). The V segment lost 5 bases and the J segment 5 bases; nucleotides outside the gene matches: 8. The CDR3 extends over 14 amino acids.

The rearrangement links TRBV7-8 to TRBJ1-1; TRBD1 matches at 8 bases. V lost 5 bases to trimming and J lost 0 bases; unmatched junction nucleotides: 11. CDR1 and CDR2 from the germline V gene are SGHVS and FQNEAQ. CDR3 length equals 17 residues. In DNA form, the CDR3 reads TGTGCCAGCAGCCCCAGACAGGGGTTGTTCATGAACACTGAAGCTTTCTTT. Protein product: CASSPRQGLFMNTEAFF.

The chain recombines TRBV4-2 with TRBJ2-5; a possible D gene is TRBD2 (5 bases). Germline values: CDR1 LGHNA, CDR2 YNFKEQ. The CDR3 runs 16 residues. Trimming pared 1 base from V and 1 base from J, leaving 13 bases between. CDR3 coding DNA: TGTGCCAGCAGCCAAGCCCAGACTGCGGGCCAAGAGACCCAGTACTTC. Translation: CASSQAQTAGQETQYF.

This clone occurred once. The chain employs TRBV28 and TRBJ1-5; D possibly corresponds to TRBD1 (5 bases). The CDR3 loop spans 12 amino acids. The germline gives CDR1 MDHEN, CDR2 SYDVKM. Trimming removed 2 bases at V and 7 bases at J, with 6 bases between. For the CDR3, the DNA is TGTGCCAGCAGTTTAAGGGACCAGCCCCAGCATTTT. Protein product: CASSLRDQPQHF.

The V and J genes are TRBV6-6 and TRBJ2-7; 13 bases map to TRBD2. Trimming took 5 bases from V and 4 from J; bases not matched to a gene: 5. This CDR3 comprises 15 residues. Germline V gene sequence: CDR1 MNHNY, CDR2 SVGAGI (reference sequence). In nucleotides, the CDR3 is TGTGCCAGCAGTGAGACTAGCGGGAGGACATACGAGCAGTACTTC. This codes for CASSETSGRTYEQYF.

A single count supports this clone. The rearrangement joins TRBV28 to TRBJ2-7, with 7 positions matching TRBD2. The V segment lost 7 bases and the J segment 4 bases; nucleotides outside the gene matches: 10. The CDR3 runs to 14 residues. The germline V gene encodes CDR1 MDHEN and CDR2 SYDVKM. CDR3 nucleotides: TGTGCCAGCACCGGACCGGGACTAACGTACGAGCAGTACTTC. Encoded protein: CASTGPGLTYEQYF.

This clone has only a few counts. V gene TRBV5-1 combines with J gene TRBJ2-2, with TRBD1 matching 8 bases. Germline V gene data show CDR1 as SGHRS and CDR2 as YFSETQ. Trimming at V came to 4 bases and at J to 7 bases, leaving 9 bases not matched to a gene. The CDR3 is 15 amino acids. The CDR3 protein is CASSRTGSQVGELFF. CDR3 DNA sequence: TGCGCCAGCAGCCGGACAGGGAGTCAGGTCGGGGAGCTGTTTTTT.

This chain connects TRBV19 to TRBJ1-1; perhaps TRBD1 as D (6 bases). The germline V gene encodes CDR1 LNHDA and CDR2 SQIVND (reference sequence). The germline V and J ends were trimmed by 5 bases and 0 bases, with 13 bases remaining between them. The CDR3 is 15 amino acids. This chain's CDR3 is CASSPRRGLNTEAFF. In nucleotides, the CDR3 is TGTGCCAGTAGTCCGAGGAGGGGGTTGAACACTGAAGCTTTCTTT.

The chain is built from TRBV2 and TRBJ1-1; D is ambiguous. V was clipped by 6 bases and J by 1 base, with 12 bases between them. CDR3 length: 14 residues. CDR1 and CDR2 from the germline V gene are SNHLY and FYNNEI. CDR3 sequence (DNA): TGTGCCAGCAGACTCCCTCAGAAGAACACTGAAGCTTTCTTT. Protein: CASRLPQKNTEAFF.

The chain is built from TRBV7-9 and TRBJ2-2, with D unresolved. Trimming removed 1 base at V and 10 bases at J, with 4 bases between. In germline, CDR1 is SEHNR, CDR2 FQNEAQ (reference sequence). The CDR3 extends over 11 amino acids. The CDR3 region has the DNA TGTGCCAGCAGCTTAGGAGAGGAGCTGTTTTTT. Its translation: CASSLGEELFF.

The chain combines TRBV28 with TRBJ2-1, with 7 positions matching TRBD2. J lost 7 bases, V lost 5 bases, and 8 bases had no gene match. The germline CDR1 and CDR2 sequences are MDHEN and SYDVKM. The CDR3 has 14 amino acids. Here the CDR3 reads CASSLSGNVNEQFF. For the CDR3, the DNA is TGTGCCAGCAGTCTCAGCGGGAATGTGAATGAGCAGTTCTTC.

This clone appeared once. This chain links TRBV27 with TRBJ2-3, with 10 bases that match TRBD2. From germline, CDR1 is MNHEY and CDR2 SMNVEV (reference sequence). With V trimmed by 3 bases and J by 4 bases, 10 bases remained unmatched. The CDR3 has 17 residues. CDR3 in DNA: TGTGCCAGCAGTTTCGGAACTGGAGCGGGAGGGCCAGATACGCAGTATTTT. The encoded protein is CASSFGTGAGGPDTQYF.

The genes are TRBV27 and TRBJ2-2, with D tentatively TRBD2 (6 bases). V lost 3 bases and J 6 bases, leaving 11 bases between the germline ends. This CDR3 contains 14 residues. Germline V gives CDR1 MNHEY, CDR2 SMNVEV (reference sequence). The CDR3 DNA sequence: TGTGCCAGCAGTTTCTACGGGACTTCCGGGGAGCTGTTTTTT. This translates into CASSFYGTSGELFF.

The J gene is TRBJ2-1, the V gene TRBV2, with a possible D match to TRBD2 (6 bases). V was pared by 10 bases and J by 6 bases, with 16 bases between. The CDR3 loop spans 13 amino acids. Germline CDR1 is SNHLY and CDR2 is FYNNEI. Here the CDR3 reads CAMTRMGGNEQFF. CDR3 sequence (DNA): TGTGCCATGACTAGAATGGGGGGCAATGAGCAGTTCTTC. Filled out from reference TRBV2 and TRBJ2-1, the complete variable domain reads EPEVTQTPSHQVTQMGQEVILRCVPISNHLYFYWYRQILGQKVEFLVSFYNNEISEKSEIFDDQFSVERPDGSNFTLKIRSTKLEDSAMYFCAMTRMGGNEQFFGPGTRLTVL.

V gene TRBV11-3 combines with J gene TRBJ2-1; the match to TRBD2 covers 7 bases. J gave up 6 bases and V 6 bases, and 2 bases lay outside the gene matches. Germline CDR1 and CDR2: SGHNT and YENEEA. CDR3 length: 12 residues. The CDR3 bases are TGTGCCAGCAGTCGGGGGGTCAATGAGCAGTTCTTC. Translating it yields CASSRGVNEQFF. The full variable domain, completed using reference TRBV11-3 and TRBJ2-1, is EAGVVQSPRYKIIEKKQPVAFWCNPISGHNTLYWYLQNLGQGPELLIRYENEEAVDDSQLPKDRFSAERLKGVDSTLKIQPAELGDSAVYLCASSRGVNEQFFGPGTRLTVL.

The V gene is TRBV27, the J gene TRBJ2-3; the D gene could be TRBD1 or TRBD2 (5 bases each). Trimming stripped 5 bases from V and 6 bases from J, with 9 bases between. CDR3 length: 12 residues. Germline V gene lookup returns CDR1 MNHEY and CDR2 SMNVEV (reference sequence). This CDR3 reads CASSPEGDTQYF. CDR3 DNA sequence: TGTGCCAGCAGTCCTGAGGGGGATACGCAGTATTTT.

The V call is TRBV15, the J call TRBJ2-7; D gene unclear. V was shortened by 0 bases and J by 5 bases, with 8 bases between the two germline ends. Per the germline V gene, CDR1 is LNHNV and CDR2 is YYDKDF (reference sequence). This CDR3 is built from 13 residues. The CDR3 nucleotides are TGTGCCACCAGCAGAGATTTCGCGGACGAGCAGTACTTC. Its translation is CATSRDFADEQYF.

This chain connects TRBV6-5 to TRBJ1-1; possible D gene TRBD1, 6 bases. Trimming removed 0 bases from V and 1 base from J, with 9 bases in between. CDR3 length: 15 amino acids. Germline V CDR1 and CDR2: MNHEY, SVGAGI. CDR3 DNA: TGTGCCAGCAGTTACTCCGACAGGCAGAACACTGAAGCTTTCTTT. Translation: CASSYSDRQNTEAFF.

This chain links TRBV7-8 with TRBJ1-6; 7 bases match TRBD1. From germline, CDR1 is SGHVS and CDR2 FQNEAQ. There are 15 residues in the CDR3. V shed 3 bases, J shed 10 bases, and the junction held 9 bases outside the gene matches. Here the CDR3 reads CASSFETGSQSPLHF. For the CDR3, the DNA is TGTGCCAGCAGCTTTGAGACAGGGTCACAATCACCCCTCCACTTT.

This clone was counted only a few times. The J gene is TRBJ2-7, the V gene TRBV4-1, with TRBD2 matching over 7 bases. Looked up from germline, CDR1 is MGHRA and CDR2 is YSYEKL. Trimming took 3 bases from V and 8 from J; bases not matched to a gene: 13. The CDR3 totals 15 residues. CDR3 sequence: CASSQTSIGWSQQYF. The CDR3 nucleotides read TGCGCCAGCAGCCAGACTAGCATCGGATGGAGTCAGCAGTACTTC.

This rearrangement joins TRBV18 to TRBJ1-6, with a possible D match to TRBD1 (6 bases). This CDR3 is 14 amino acids long. The V and J ends lost 2 bases and 10 bases respectively, with 12 bases between them. Per the germline V gene, CDR1 is KGHSH and CDR2 is LQKENI. The CDR3 DNA reads TGTGCCAGCTCACCAGCACGGGGGCAATCACCCCTCCACTTT. Translated, it gives CASSPARGQSPLHF.